A single sample gave rise to the 30 T cell receptor beta chains below, sequenced in a study of T-cell memory formation after mild COVID-19. TCRdb redid the calling of the 5' RACE reads with MiXCR, one entry per CDR3 protein. The sample has 500,000 to 600,000 distinct CDR3 sequences; about 20% are singletons. The sequencing sample was made of PBMCs or a T cell subset sorted from them (not recorded which). These receptors came from an adult woman who had mild COVID-19 (a few samples of this study predate the infection). Cell type and time point are not known.

This clonotype has only a few counts. The DNA for the CDR3 is TGTGCCAGCAGCTTAACCCCCAGGGGGAGGACTGAAGCTTTCTTT. Protein: CASSLTPRGRTEAFF. The chain recombines TRBV7-9 with TRBJ1-1; 7 nucleotides match TRBD1. The J segment lost 5 bases and the V segment lost 2 bases, leaving 8 bases of the junction unmatched. Germline V CDR1 and CDR2: SEHNR, FQNEAQ (reference sequence). This CDR3 is 15 amino acids long.

This clonotype was counted between two and nine times. The chain links TRBV28 to TRBJ1-2; D is unclear. This CDR3 has 14 residues. Trimming took 2 bases from V and 3 from J, leaving 10 bases between them. CDR1 MDHEN and CDR2 SYDVKM come from the germline V gene. For the CDR3, the DNA is TGTGCCAGCAGTTTAGCAGGCCCGGACTATGGCTACACCTTC. This codes for CASSLAGPDYGYTF.

The chain carries TRBV29-1 and TRBJ1-1, with no clear D. The germline V gene encodes CDR1 SQVTM and CDR2 ANQGSEA. CDR3 length: 14 amino acids. V shed 2 bases and J shed 1 base, with 11 bases lying between them. CDR3 coding DNA: TGCAGCGTTGAATCAGTAAAGAAGAACACTGAAGCTTTCTTT. Its protein product is CSVESVKKNTEAFF.

In the case of this clonotype: Germline is not matched at one junction end, which may reflect a read error. The gene calls are TRBV9 and TRBJ2-7; D might be TRBD1 (6 bases). Per germline, CDR1 SGDLS and CDR2 YYNGEE. The CDR3 consists of 15 residues. The CDR3 loop reads CVSSVGQGRSYEQYF. DNA for the CDR3: TGTGTCAGCAGCGTAGGCCAGGGGAGATCCTACGAGCAGTACTTC.

CDR3 bases: TGCGCCAGCAGCTTTTCAACCGGACAGGACTATGGCTACACCTTC. Amino acid sequence: CASSFSTGQDYGYTF. The V and J genes are TRBV5-1 and TRBJ1-2, with TRBD1 matching over 7 bases. The V segment lost 2 bases and the J segment 3 bases; nucleotides outside the gene matches: 7. There are 15 residues in the CDR3. Germline V CDR1 and CDR2: SGHRS, YFSETQ.

The CDR3 region is CASSVLTSTGTRDTEAFF. The CDR3 nucleotides read TGTGCCAGCAGTGTCTTGACATCTACAGGGACGAGGGACACTGAAGCTTTCTTT. The V call is TRBV12-3 or TRBV12-4, the J call TRBJ1-1; D is perhaps TRBD1 (6 bases). The CDR3 is 18 amino acids. Trimming took off 5 bases at V and 3 bases at J, with 25 bases between the two ends.

The chain links TRBV19 to TRBJ1-1; no reliable D call. This CDR3 is 15 amino acids long. V was clipped by 2 bases and J by 4 bases, with 14 bases between them. Germline CDR1 reads LNHDA; CDR2 reads SQIVND (reference sequence). CDR3 region: CASSIPRGVSTEAFF. As DNA, the CDR3 is TGTGCCAGTAGTATACCCCGAGGTGTGAGCACTGAAGCTTTCTTT.

The genes are TRBV7-2 and TRBJ1-3, with TRBD1 matching 7 bases. Trimming cost V 1 base and J 6 bases; bases outside gene matches: 6. Germline V gives CDR1 SGHTA, CDR2 FQGNSA. The CDR3 totals 15 residues. The CDR3 here is CASSLESGGSNTIYF. The CDR3 DNA is TGTGCCAGCAGCTTAGAGTCAGGGGGTTCAAACACCATATATTTT.

This clonotype was picked up many times. The rearrangement joins TRBV5-1 to TRBJ2-7; D uncertain. CDR1 is SGHRS, CDR2 YFSETQ, per germline. V lost 3 bases, J lost 5 bases, and 12 bases lay in between. This CDR3 has 13 amino acids. CDR3 residues: CASSSQYGDEQYF. The CDR3 coding sequence is TGCGCCAGCAGCTCCCAATATGGGGACGAGCAGTACTTC.

There are a few counts of this clonotype. This chain links TRBV30 with TRBJ2-3; no definite D call. The germline V and J ends were trimmed by 0 bases and 6 bases, with 4 bases remaining between them. The CDR3 is 11 residues long. The V gene's germline CDR1 is GTSNPN and CDR2 SVGIG (reference sequence). CDR3 loop: CAWSVLDTQYF. The CDR3 region has the DNA TGTGCCTGGAGTGTACTGGATACGCAGTATTTT.

The chain has TRBV10-3 and TRBJ2-1, with 15 bases aligning to TRBD2. CDR3 size: 17 residues. V shed 6 bases and J 1 base; nucleotides not matched to a gene: 4. The germline V gene encodes CDR1 ENHRY and CDR2 SYGVKD. The CDR3 region has the DNA TGTGCCATCAGAGGGGGACTAGCGGGAGGATCCTACAATGAGCAGTTCTTC. This codes for CAIRGGLAGGSYNEQFF.

In its sample, this clonotype was seen a few times. The V call is TRBV5-1, the J call TRBJ2-1; weak D call: TRBD1 (6 bases). CDR1 and CDR2 from the germline V gene are SGHRS and YFSETQ. Trimming took off 0 bases at V and 8 bases at J, with 12 bases between the two ends. The CDR3 is made up of 14 amino acids. The CDR3 bases are TGCGCCAGCAGCTTGGGGGGGCCGTTAGATGAGCAGTTCTTC. Translated, it gives CASSLGGPLDEQFF.

This clonotype was seen a handful of times. The chain employs TRBV19 and TRBJ1-1; D remains unclear. The ends were cut back, 3 bases at V and 1 base at J, with 9 bases in the middle. The CDR3 totals 14 residues. CDR1 LNHDA and CDR2 SQIVND come from the germline V gene (reference sequence). CDR3 amino acids: CASSIPHRNTEAFF. The CDR3 nucleotides read TGTGCCAGTAGTATTCCTCACCGGAACACTGAAGCTTTCTTT.

This clonotype was detected only a few times. V is TRBV5-1 and J is TRBJ2-1, with a possible D match to TRBD1 (6 bases). The CDR3 contains 17 residues. Germline-derived CDR1 and CDR2 are SGHRS and YFSETQ. V was pared by 2 bases and J by 0 bases, with 15 bases between. The CDR3 region is CASSFYSGASSYNEQFF. The DNA of the CDR3 is TGCGCCAGCAGCTTCTACTCAGGGGCAAGCTCCTACAATGAGCAGTTCTTC.

The CDR3 sequence is CATSDTFRDTQYF. The CDR3 DNA follows: TGTGCCACCAGTGATACGTTCAGGGATACGCAGTATTTT. The chain is built from TRBV24-1 and TRBJ2-3; no reliable D call. Germline CDR1 KGHDR, CDR2 SFDVKD. V was cut by 3 bases and J by 6 bases, with 9 bases left in between. CDR3 length: 13 amino acids.

This clonotype was detected a few times. J is TRBJ2-7 and V is TRBV18, with TRBD2 matching 8 bases. The J segment lost 0 bases and the V segment lost 5 bases, leaving 3 bases of the junction unmatched. The germline CDR1 and CDR2 sequences are KGHSH and LQKENI. The CDR3 consists of 14 residues. The CDR3 region is CASSAREGSYEQYF. CDR3 nucleotide sequence: TGTGCCAGCTCAGCACGGGAGGGCTCCTACGAGCAGTACTTC.

A few counts support this clonotype. The CDR3 reads CATSLREGPNEQFF. CDR3 DNA: TGTGCCACCAGCTTACGGGAGGGCCCAAATGAGCAGTTCTTC. This sequence joins TRBV15 and TRBJ2-1; 8 bases match TRBD2. This CDR3 has 14 amino acids. Per germline, CDR1 LNHNV and CDR2 YYDKDF (reference sequence). The V and J ends lost 5 bases and 7 bases, in that order; junction bases with no gene match: 7.

This clonotype showed up just a few times. The V call is TRBV7-2, the J call TRBJ2-1; maybe TRBD2 (6 bases). CDR1 is SGHTA, CDR2 FQGNSA, per germline. This CDR3 region has 15 residues. V lost 3 bases and J lost 2, with 11 bases in between. This CDR3 is CASSLPGAAYNEQFF. CDR3 sequence (DNA): TGTGCCAGCAGCTTGCCGGGAGCCGCCTACAATGAGCAGTTCTTC.

The V gene is TRBV12-3 or TRBV12-4, the J gene TRBJ2-7; D may be TRBD1 (6 bases). This CDR3 region has 15 residues. The ends were cut back, 0 bases at V and 2 bases at J, with 11 bases in the middle. CDR3 region: CASSLALGQPYEQYF. CDR3 nucleotide sequence: TGTGCCAGCAGTTTAGCGTTGGGACAACCCTACGAGCAGTACTTC.

This clonotype was seen a few times. The rearrangement links TRBV30 to TRBJ2-7; tentative D call: TRBD2 (6 bases). The V gene lost 0 bases and the J gene lost 6 bases, with 18 bases spanning the gap. This CDR3 has 15 amino acids. The germline CDR1 and CDR2 sequences are GTSNPN and SVGIG (reference sequence). CDR3 sequence reads: CAWSVRGTSFLEQYF. CDR3 in DNA: TGTGCCTGGAGTGTACGGGGGACTTCTTTCCTCGAGCAGTACTTC.

The table lists this clonotype with a few counts. This chain uses TRBV6-1 with TRBJ2-7; the match to TRBD1 covers 7 bases. Losses at the gene ends were 4 bases for V and 1 base for J; bases not matched to a gene: 1. Germline values: CDR1 MNHNS, CDR2 SASEGT. This CDR3 contains 13 residues. The chain's CDR3 is CASSAQGSYEQYF. Written as DNA, the CDR3 is TGTGCCAGCAGTGCACAGGGGTCCTACGAGCAGTACTTC.

The chain joins TRBV29-1 to TRBJ2-7; 12 nucleotides match TRBD2. The V segment lost 3 bases and the J segment 6 bases; nucleotides outside the gene matches: 9. CDR3 length: 15 residues. The V gene's germline CDR1 is SQVTM and CDR2 ANQGSEA. Written as DNA, the CDR3 is TGCAGCGTTGATATCCTAGCGGGAGGGAAGGGCGAGCAGTACTTC. It codes for CSVDILAGGKGEQYF.

The chain joins TRBV27 to TRBJ1-1; D possibly corresponds to TRBD1 (5 bases). The germline V and J ends were trimmed by 5 bases and 0 bases, with 13 bases remaining between them. There are 15 residues in the CDR3. Germline CDR1 reads MNHEY; CDR2 reads SMNVEV (reference sequence). The CDR3 is CASSPYDSLNTEAFF. The CDR3 DNA reads TGTGCCAGCAGTCCGTACGACAGTCTGAACACTGAAGCTTTCTTT.

The DNA of the CDR3 is TGTGCCAGTAGTATGACGGGACTAGCGGGAGGAGAAAATGAGCAGTTCTTC. Protein sequence: CASSMTGLAGGENEQFF. V is TRBV19 and J is TRBJ2-1, with 15 bases fitting TRBD2. The CDR3 runs to 17 residues. J lost 7 bases, V lost 3 bases, and 7 bases had no gene match. Germline CDR1 is LNHDA and CDR2 is SQIVND (reference sequence).

In its sample, this clonotype was seen a few times. The V and J genes are TRBV7-3 and TRBJ2-5, with 7 nucleotides matching TRBD1. Germline CDR1 and CDR2: SGHTA and FQGTGA. The trim removed 3 bases at V and 5 bases at J, leaving 9 bases unmatched. This CDR3 has 15 residues. The CDR3 sequence: CASSLTGPRGETQYF. In DNA form, the CDR3 reads TGTGCCAGCAGCTTGACAGGGCCTAGGGGGGAGACCCAGTACTTC.

This chain links TRBV7-2 with TRBJ2-7, with D possibly called TRBD1 or TRBD2 (5 bases each). The CDR3 has 15 amino acids. Trimming shortened V by 3 bases and J by 7 bases, and 19 bases separated the two germline ends. Germline V gives CDR1 SGHTA, CDR2 FQGNSA. The CDR3 nucleotides read TGTGCCAGCAGCTTGAGCTTAGCCCCCGGGGCGGAGCAGTACTTC. It codes for CASSLSLAPGAEQYF. The variable domain in full, with the rest retrieved from reference TRBV7-2 and TRBJ2-7, is GAGVSQSPSNKVTEKGKDVELRCDPISGHTALYWYRQSLGQGLEFLIYFQGNSAPDKSGLPSDRFSAERTGGSVSTLTIQRTQQEDSAVYLCASSLSLAPGAEQYFGPGTRLTVT.

The chain has TRBV7-9 and TRBJ2-3; D is possibly TRBD1 (5 bases). The CDR3 runs to 12 residues. CDR1 SEHNR and CDR2 FQNEAQ come from the germline V gene (reference sequence). V dropped 5 bases and J dropped 6 bases, with 9 bases sitting between them. The chain's CDR3 is CASSARVDTQYF. CDR3 bases: TGTGCCAGCAGCGCCAGGGTGGATACGCAGTATTTT.

This clonotype was found a few times. The rearrangement links TRBV7-6 to TRBJ2-5; the D gene is possibly TRBD1 (5 bases). The germline V gene has CDR1 SGHVS and CDR2 FNYEAQ. The CDR3 totals 14 residues. The germline V and J ends were trimmed by 5 bases and 2 bases, with 12 bases remaining between them. CDR3 in amino acids: CASSPRQYQETQYF. The CDR3 DNA reads as TGTGCCAGCAGCCCAAGACAGTATCAAGAGACCCAGTACTTC.

In this sample, this clonotype turned up many times. The V and J genes are TRBV7-3 and TRBJ2-2; the D is unclear. Germline loops: CDR1 SGHTA, CDR2 FQGTGA. The CDR3 loop spans 14 amino acids. Trimming left V 6 bases short and J 5 bases short, with 13 bases between. The CDR3 coding sequence is TGTGCCAGCAGTTTATCTCTCGGTACCGGGGAGCTGTTTTTT. Its translation is CASSLSLGTGELFF.

The V and J genes are TRBV7-9 and TRBJ1-1; possible D gene TRBD1, 5 bases. Looked up from germline, CDR1 is SEHNR and CDR2 is FQNEAQ (reference sequence). Deletions cut 5 bases from V and 0 bases from J, with 13 bases between. This CDR3 comprises 15 residues. The CDR3 loop reads CASSGKDSLNTEAFF. The CDR3 DNA is TGTGCCAGCAGCGGCAAAGACAGCTTGAACACTGAAGCTTTCTTT.